One sample yielded the 31 T cell receptor beta chains listed below, sequenced in a study of T cell clones after liver transplantation. Sequenced by immunoSEQ multiplex PCR; TCRdb stores in-frame clones only, minus some. The sample contains around 120,000 clones, about nine tenths of which appear only once. Sample: CD4+ T cells from blood, taken 12 months after liver transplant. The receptor set was obtained from a human patient who received a liver transplant. Some T cells may be supplied by the graft donor.

The chain couples TRBV28 to TRBJ2-5; TRBD1 matches at 10 bases. The CDR3 loop spans 15 amino acids. CDR1 and CDR2 from the germline V gene are MDHEN and SYDVKM. The trim removed 5 bases at V and 5 bases at J, leaving 8 bases unmatched. CDR3: CASSPPGTGDETQYF. The CDR3 nucleotides read TGTGCCAGCAGTCCTCCCGGGACAGGGGACGAGACCCAGTACTTC.

This clone has a single count. This sequence joins TRBV5-1 and TRBJ2-3; no definite D call. The CDR3 covers 14 residues. The V end was cut by 0 bases, the J end by 3 bases, with 8 bases between. Germline V CDR1 and CDR2: SGHRS, YFSETQ. CDR3 nucleotide sequence: TGCGCCAGCAGCTTGGCCCCTCCAACAGATACGCAGTATTTT. Residues: CASSLAPPTDTQYF.

The V gene is TRBV6-6, the J gene TRBJ2-7; 14 positions agree with TRBD2. CDR1 is MNHNY and CDR2 is SVGAGI in the germline V gene (reference sequence). CDR3 length: 13 amino acids. V shed 10 bases and J 4 bases; nucleotides not matched to a gene: 3. The CDR3 region has the DNA TGTGCCACTGGGACTAGCGGGAGTTACGAGCAGTACTTC. This translates into CATGTSGSYEQYF.

The CDR3 region has the DNA TGTGCCAGCAGTGAAACGCGGACAGGGACCGGGGCCAACGTCCTGACTTTC. It encodes CASSETRTGTGANVLTF. The J gene is TRBJ2-6, the V gene TRBV2; 8 bases map to TRBD1. The CDR3 has 17 amino acids. CDR1 is SNHLY, CDR2 FYNNEI, per germline. The J segment lost 4 bases and the V segment lost 2 bases, leaving 7 bases of the junction unmatched.

This clone has only one observation. The J gene is TRBJ2-1, the V gene TRBV6-6; possibly TRBD1 for D (5 bases). Germline CDR1 and CDR2: MNHNY and SVGAGI (reference sequence). Trimming left V 5 bases short and J 7 bases short, with 12 bases between. The CDR3 is 13 amino acids. This CDR3 is CASSISQGNEQFF. DNA for the CDR3: TGTGCCAGCAGTATATCTCAGGGAAATGAGCAGTTCTTC.

V is TRBV5-5 and J is TRBJ2-2; D is unclear. The CDR3 consists of 15 residues. Between the trimmed V and J ends, which lost 0 bases and 1 base, there was a span of 7 bases. Germline V gene lookup returns CDR1 SGHKS and CDR2 YYEKEE (reference sequence). The CDR3 spells CASSLATMNTGELFF. The CDR3 DNA sequence: TGTGCCAGCAGCTTGGCTACTATGAACACCGGGGAGCTGTTTTTT.

The genes are TRBV5-1 and TRBJ1-3; D is uncertain. Trimming pared 4 bases from V and 0 bases from J, leaving 5 bases between. Germline lookup yields CDR1 SGHRS and CDR2 YFSETQ. The length of the CDR3 is 13 residues. This CDR3 reads CASSEGSGNTIYF. DNA of the CDR3: TGCGCCAGCAGCGAGGGCTCTGGAAACACCATATATTTT.

This rearrangement joins TRBV7-2 to TRBJ2-3, with D perhaps TRBD1 or TRBD2 (7 bases each). This CDR3 is 15 amino acids long. Germline CDR1 SGHTA, CDR2 FQGNSA. V was clipped by 5 bases and J by 5 bases, with 17 bases between them. CDR3 DNA: TGTGCCAGCAGCCCTGGAGCGGGACAGATAGATACGCAGTATTTT. This encodes CASSPGAGQIDTQYF.

The V and J genes are TRBV11-2 and TRBJ2-7; a possible D gene is TRBD2 (6 bases). CDR3 length equals 14 residues. Trimming left V 5 bases short and J 2 bases short, with 13 bases between. CDR1 is SGHAT, CDR2 FQNNGV, per germline. Here the CDR3 reads CASSPWVAAYEQYF. The CDR3 DNA reads TGTGCCAGCAGCCCCTGGGTAGCGGCCTACGAGCAGTACTTC.

The chain uses TRBV18 and TRBJ2-3, with D possibly TRBD2 on 6 matching bases. V lost 3 bases to trimming and J lost 0 bases, with 13 bases between them. The CDR3 spans 16 residues. From germline, CDR1 is KGHSH and CDR2 LQKENI. CDR3 bases: TGTGCCAGCTCACCGCTCCGGGGGACTAGCACAGATACGCAGTATTTT. It yields the protein CASSPLRGTSTDTQYF.

The chain has TRBV27 and TRBJ2-5, with D tentatively TRBD1 (6 bases). Trimming stripped 3 bases from V and 4 bases from J, with 15 bases between. The V gene's germline CDR1 is MNHEY and CDR2 SMNVEV (reference sequence). CDR3 length: 15 residues. This CDR3 reads CASSLTGPTPETQYF. The CDR3 DNA sequence: TGTGCCAGCAGTTTGACAGGCCCTACCCCAGAGACCCAGTACTTC.

This clone was found once. The chain couples TRBV5-1 to TRBJ2-3; 7 bases are shared with TRBD2. V trimming: 7 bases; J trimming: 0 bases; junction bases outside the gene matches: 11. CDR3 length: 16 amino acids. The germline V gene has CDR1 SGHRS and CDR2 YFSETQ. The CDR3 here is CASGDLAASSTDTQYF. DNA of the CDR3: TGCGCCAGCGGGGACCTAGCGGCGTCTAGCACAGATACGCAGTATTTT.

As for this clone: One end of the junction is discordant with germline, which a read error may explain. V and J are TRBV7-7 and TRBJ2-7, with 7 bases that match TRBD2. CDR1 is SSHAT, CDR2 FNYEAQ, per germline (reference sequence). The CDR3 has 15 residues. The CDR3 DNA follows: TGTGCTAGCAGCGGAGGCCGCGGGAGTTTCGACGAGCAGTACTTC. This codes for CASSGGRGSFDEQYF.

The chain is built from TRBV6-6 and TRBJ2-1, with unresolved D. The germline CDR1 and CDR2 sequences are MNHNY and SVGAGI (reference sequence). The CDR3 extends over 11 amino acids. Trimming cost V 5 bases and J 9 bases, with 8 bases left between them. The CDR3 DNA is TGTGCCAGCAGTCCCTCTGGTGAGCAGTTCTTC. Protein product: CASSPSGEQFF.

This chain joins TRBV6-5 and TRBJ1-2; D gene ambiguous. There are 16 residues in the CDR3. CDR1 MNHEY and CDR2 SVGAGI come from the germline V gene. Between the trimmed V and J ends, which lost 3 bases and 0 bases, there was a span of 14 bases. CDR3 protein: CASSYLRGRANYGYTF. In nucleotides, the CDR3 is TGTGCCAGCAGTTATTTACGGGGTCGAGCTAACTATGGCTACACCTTC.

The chain recombines TRBV27 with TRBJ2-2; 10 bases line up with TRBD2. The J segment lost 5 bases and the V segment lost 2 bases, leaving 5 bases of the junction unmatched. The CDR3 sequence is 16 residues long. Germline CDR1 reads MNHEY; CDR2 reads SMNVEV (reference sequence). The CDR3 spells CASSLRTSGGTGELFF. The CDR3, as DNA: TGTGCCAGCAGTTTACGGACTAGCGGAGGGACCGGGGAGCTGTTTTTT.

The chain recombines TRBV7-9 with TRBJ2-7; TRBD1 matches at 11 bases. CDR1 is SEHNR and CDR2 is FQNEAQ in the germline V gene (reference sequence). The junction had 8 bases not matched to a gene; V was cut back by 1 base and J by 6 bases. The CDR3 extends over 16 amino acids. The CDR3 DNA follows: TGTGCCAGCAGCTTAGACCCCGGACAGGGGGCGATCGAGCAGTACTTC. This translates into CASSLDPGQGAIEQYF.

This sequence joins TRBV4-2 and TRBJ1-4; tentatively, D is TRBD1 (5 bases). V dropped 0 bases and J dropped 8 bases, with 10 bases sitting between them. CDR3 length: 14 residues. Germline values: CDR1 LGHNA, CDR2 YNFKEQ. The DNA for the CDR3 is TGTGCCAGCAGCCAAGAACAGGTGGGCGAAAAACTGTTTTTT. This sequence encodes CASSQEQVGEKLFF.

The V call is TRBV7-9, the J call TRBJ2-7; 7 positions match TRBD2. The germline V gene encodes CDR1 SEHNR and CDR2 FQNEAQ (reference sequence). The CDR3 runs to 15 residues. The trim removed 1 base at V and 0 bases at J, leaving 3 bases unmatched. The CDR3 DNA reads as TGTGCCAGCAGCTTAGGAACTAGCGTCTCCTACGAGCAGTACTTC. This translates into CASSLGTSVSYEQYF.

The rearrangement joins TRBV7-2 to TRBJ2-5; 13 positions agree with TRBD2. The CDR3 covers 18 residues. The V and J ends lost 2 bases and 9 bases, in that order; junction bases with no gene match: 15. The germline V gene has CDR1 SGHTA and CDR2 FQGNSA. DNA for the CDR3: TGTGCCAGCAGCTTACGGGCCCCGGGACTAGCGGGACCCCGGGCCCAGTACTTC. It encodes CASSLRAPGLAGPRAQYF. Drawing the rest from reference TRBV7-2 and TRBJ2-5, the complete variable domain is GAGVSQSPSNKVTEKGKDVELRCDPISGHTALYWYRQSLGQGLEFLIYFQGNSAPDKSGLPSDRFSAERTGGSVSTLTIQRTQQEDSAVYLCASSLRAPGLAGPRAQYFGPGTRLLVL.

The table lists this clone with a count of one. The rearrangement uses TRBV14 and TRBJ2-3; 9 bases align to TRBD2. This CDR3 has 15 residues. The ends lost 2 bases at V and 8 bases at J; junction bases unmatched: 8. The germline CDR1 and CDR2 sequences are SGHDN and FVKESK. The CDR3 region has the DNA TGTGCCAGCAGCCAACCGGCGGGAGGGCCGGGTACGCAGTATTTT. It is translated as CASSQPAGGPGTQYF.

The rearrangement joins TRBV30 to TRBJ1-2, with TRBD1 identical over 11 bases. Germline CDR1 GTSNPN, CDR2 SVGIG (reference sequence). The CDR3 runs to 15 residues. V trimming: 2 bases; J trimming: 4 bases; junction bases outside the gene matches: 6. The CDR3 loop reads CAWSTDRGLGYGYTF. The CDR3 DNA reads TGTGCCTGGAGTACGGACAGGGGGCTCGGCTATGGCTACACCTTC.

The chain links TRBV19 to TRBJ2-1; the match to TRBD2 covers 9 bases. The CDR3 length is 15 residues. V shed 2 bases and J 9 bases; nucleotides not matched to a gene: 8. CDR1 LNHDA and CDR2 SQIVND come from the germline V gene (reference sequence). This CDR3 reads CASSINRAGGSEQFF. CDR3 DNA: TGTGCCAGTAGTATAAATAGGGCGGGAGGGAGTGAGCAGTTCTTC.

The chain recombines TRBV5-6 with TRBJ1-1; 8 bases fit TRBD1. There are 17 residues in the CDR3. CDR1 is SGHDT, CDR2 YYEEEE, per germline. Trimming cost V 3 bases and J 1 base; bases outside gene matches: 11. The CDR3 region is CASSSVNRDRRNTEAFF. CDR3 DNA: TGTGCCAGCAGCTCGGTAAACCGGGACAGGAGGAACACTGAAGCTTTCTTT.

The V call is TRBV7-9, the J call TRBJ2-2, with 12 bases aligning to TRBD2. V lost 3 bases to trimming and J lost 3 bases; unmatched junction nucleotides: 5. The CDR3 extends over 17 amino acids. CDR1 is SEHNR, CDR2 FQNEAQ, per germline (reference sequence). CDR3 in amino acids: CASSFPRLAGDTGELFF. The DNA of the CDR3 is TGTGCCAGCAGCTTTCCCCGACTAGCGGGAGACACCGGGGAGCTGTTTTTT.

The chain joins TRBV7-8 to TRBJ1-2; 9 nucleotides match TRBD1. In germline, CDR1 is SGHVS, CDR2 FQNEAQ. CDR3 size: 15 residues. V was clipped by 9 bases and J by 1 base; unmatched bases: 9. CDR3 DNA sequence: TGTGCCAGTAACCCGGGACAGGGACTTAACTATGGCTACACCTTC. This codes for CASNPGQGLNYGYTF.

This clone was counted between two and nine times. The chain is built from TRBV19 and TRBJ1-5, with 11 bases identical to TRBD1. The length of the CDR3 is 15 residues. The trim removed 5 bases at V and 6 bases at J, leaving 6 bases unmatched. Germline V lookup: CDR1 LNHDA, CDR2 SQIVND (reference sequence). CDR3 region: CASSAKDRGLQPQHF. CDR3 bases: TGTGCCAGTAGTGCGAAGGACAGGGGGCTTCAGCCCCAGCATTTT.

This clone was seen just once. V gene TRBV28 combines with J gene TRBJ1-3; a possible D gene is TRBD1 (5 bases). V lost 7 bases, J lost 0 bases, and 16 bases lay in between. The length of the CDR3 is 16 residues. Germline V lookup: CDR1 MDHEN, CDR2 SYDVKM. The CDR3 DNA reads as TGTGCCAGCACTCCTCGACGGGGGGGCTCTGGAAACACCATATATTTT. It translates to CASTPRRGGSGNTIYF.

The chain couples TRBV4-1 to TRBJ1-5; TRBD1 aligns across 7 bases. CDR3 length equals 14 residues. Trimming removed 0 bases from V and 9 bases from J; junction bases left unmatched: 5. The V gene's germline CDR1 is MGHRA and CDR2 YSYEKL. The CDR3 here is CASSQEDRVRPQHF. The CDR3, as DNA: TGCGCCAGCAGCCAAGAAGACAGGGTAAGGCCCCAGCATTTT.

This rearrangement joins TRBV30 to TRBJ2-7; D not certain. The V end was cut by 3 bases, the J end by 2 bases, with 8 bases between. Germline lookup yields CDR1 GTSNPN and CDR2 SVGIG (reference sequence). This CDR3 is built from 12 residues. CDR3 loop: CAWRTGPYEQYF. CDR3 coding DNA: TGTGCCTGGAGAACCGGGCCCTACGAGCAGTACTTC.

The gene calls are TRBV27 and TRBJ2-2, with D unclear. CDR1 and CDR2 from the germline V gene are MNHEY and SMNVEV (reference sequence). The length of the CDR3 is 13 residues. V was pared by 0 bases and J by 9 bases, with 8 bases between. The DNA for the CDR3 is TGTGCCAGCAGTTTATCGCAGCTCAGGGAGCTGTTTTTT. Its translation: CASSLSQLRELFF.